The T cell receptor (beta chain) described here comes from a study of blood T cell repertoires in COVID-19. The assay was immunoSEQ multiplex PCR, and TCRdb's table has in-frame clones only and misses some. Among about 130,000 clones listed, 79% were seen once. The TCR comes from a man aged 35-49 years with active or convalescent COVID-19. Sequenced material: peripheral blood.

The CDR3 sequence is CASSTGRWGVGAKNIQYF. Here the CDR3 DNA reads TGTGCCAGCAGCACGGGACGATGGGGGGTCGGAGCCAAAAACATTCAGTACTTC. The gene calls are TRBV7-2 and TRBJ2-4, with D maybe TRBD2 (6 bases). The length of the CDR3 is 18 residues. From germline, CDR1 is SGHTA and CDR2 FQGNSA. V was trimmed by 5 bases and J by 0 bases, leaving 20 bases between them.